This T cell receptor (beta chain) is from a study of cytotoxic CD8 clonotypes in ibrutinib-treated CLL. General study findings and limits: The study sampled sustained-remission and progressing patients at different times.

Germline V CDR1 and CDR2: LNHDA, SQIVND (reference sequence). Between the trimmed V and J ends, which lost 0 bases and 6 bases, there was a span of 8 bases. The CDR3 runs 14 residues. Some clones are missing from TCRdb's copy, which holds only in-frame ones; the method was immunoSEQ multiplex PCR. The table lists roughly 24,000 clones, just under 70% of them singletons. This clone has more than one count but fewer than ten. Antigen: not known. This sample comprised PBMCs, obtained after 24 months of ibrutinib treatment. This TCR was recovered from a human donor with chronic lymphocytic leukemia. The V and J genes are TRBV19 and TRBJ2-2, with D perhaps matching TRBD1 (5 bases). The CDR3 protein is CASSIDRAAGELFF. The CDR3 region has the DNA TGTGCCAGTAGTATAGACAGGGCGGCCGGGGAGCTGTTTTTT.